This TCR beta chain was identified during a study of cytomegalovirus exposure and HLA in healthy donors. The study's findings and limits: Later examination showed HLA-associated TCR beta chains had greater clonal expansion than equally common others. Some public TCRs appeared in many individuals, while most sequences were rare.

Points on this clone: The antigen remains undetermined.

V was pared by 5 bases and J by 1 base, with 4 bases of the junction left unmatched. CDR3 length: 16 amino acids. CDR1 SEHNR and CDR2 FQNEAQ come from the germline V gene (reference sequence). PCR was performed using 60 Vbeta and 13 Jbeta primers. Only in-frame clones appear in the TCRdb table, and some are missing; sequencing was by immunoSEQ multiplex PCR. Here the sample spans around 140,000 clones, around 66% being singletons. J is TRBJ2-3 and V is TRBV7-9, with 12 bases aligning to TRBD2. The specimen sequenced was PBMCs. This TCR was recovered from a woman aged 60-75 years in good health and CMV-seronegative. CDR3 sequence (DNA): TGTGCCAGCAGCCCACGGACTAGCGGGGGCACAGATACGCAGTATTTT. This encodes CASSPRTSGGTDTQYF.